Presented here are 2 T cell receptor beta chains from one specimen sequenced in a study of spatial heterogeneity in lung cancer. The study's findings and limits: Intratumoral expanded alpha and beta TCR counts were found to track tumor mutation counts.

Noted time point: sample taken at primary tumor resection. Antigens for these TCRs are unknown. Using its own MiXCR run on the 5' RACE reads, TCRdb lists one record per CDR3 protein. The table includes about 6,900 distinct CDR3 sequences, more than 10% detected once. Sequenced here: lung tumor tissue, sampled at surgery. These receptors originate from a male donor with early-stage non-small cell lung cancer.

This clonotype came up many times. CDR3 in amino acids: CSANTPDRGTGNEQFF. In DNA, the CDR3 is TGCAGTGCCAACACCCCGGACAGGGGGACGGGCAATGAGCAGTTCTTC. V usage is TRBV20-1 and J usage is TRBJ2-1; 10 nucleotides agree with TRBD1. Germline lookup yields CDR1 DFQATT and CDR2 SNEGSKA (reference sequence). CDR3 length: 16 residues. The ends lost 6 bases at V and 6 bases at J; junction bases unmatched: 14.

This clonotype was seen at least ten times. This chain connects TRBV5-6 to TRBJ1-1; 8 bases line up with TRBD1. CDR3 length: 13 residues. Germline V gene data show CDR1 as SGHDT and CDR2 as YYEEEE. V was pared by 4 bases and J by 3 bases, with 2 bases of the junction left unmatched. The CDR3 bases are TGTGCCAGCAGCGGACAGGGTTACACTGAAGCTTTCTTT. Protein sequence: CASSGQGYTEAFF.